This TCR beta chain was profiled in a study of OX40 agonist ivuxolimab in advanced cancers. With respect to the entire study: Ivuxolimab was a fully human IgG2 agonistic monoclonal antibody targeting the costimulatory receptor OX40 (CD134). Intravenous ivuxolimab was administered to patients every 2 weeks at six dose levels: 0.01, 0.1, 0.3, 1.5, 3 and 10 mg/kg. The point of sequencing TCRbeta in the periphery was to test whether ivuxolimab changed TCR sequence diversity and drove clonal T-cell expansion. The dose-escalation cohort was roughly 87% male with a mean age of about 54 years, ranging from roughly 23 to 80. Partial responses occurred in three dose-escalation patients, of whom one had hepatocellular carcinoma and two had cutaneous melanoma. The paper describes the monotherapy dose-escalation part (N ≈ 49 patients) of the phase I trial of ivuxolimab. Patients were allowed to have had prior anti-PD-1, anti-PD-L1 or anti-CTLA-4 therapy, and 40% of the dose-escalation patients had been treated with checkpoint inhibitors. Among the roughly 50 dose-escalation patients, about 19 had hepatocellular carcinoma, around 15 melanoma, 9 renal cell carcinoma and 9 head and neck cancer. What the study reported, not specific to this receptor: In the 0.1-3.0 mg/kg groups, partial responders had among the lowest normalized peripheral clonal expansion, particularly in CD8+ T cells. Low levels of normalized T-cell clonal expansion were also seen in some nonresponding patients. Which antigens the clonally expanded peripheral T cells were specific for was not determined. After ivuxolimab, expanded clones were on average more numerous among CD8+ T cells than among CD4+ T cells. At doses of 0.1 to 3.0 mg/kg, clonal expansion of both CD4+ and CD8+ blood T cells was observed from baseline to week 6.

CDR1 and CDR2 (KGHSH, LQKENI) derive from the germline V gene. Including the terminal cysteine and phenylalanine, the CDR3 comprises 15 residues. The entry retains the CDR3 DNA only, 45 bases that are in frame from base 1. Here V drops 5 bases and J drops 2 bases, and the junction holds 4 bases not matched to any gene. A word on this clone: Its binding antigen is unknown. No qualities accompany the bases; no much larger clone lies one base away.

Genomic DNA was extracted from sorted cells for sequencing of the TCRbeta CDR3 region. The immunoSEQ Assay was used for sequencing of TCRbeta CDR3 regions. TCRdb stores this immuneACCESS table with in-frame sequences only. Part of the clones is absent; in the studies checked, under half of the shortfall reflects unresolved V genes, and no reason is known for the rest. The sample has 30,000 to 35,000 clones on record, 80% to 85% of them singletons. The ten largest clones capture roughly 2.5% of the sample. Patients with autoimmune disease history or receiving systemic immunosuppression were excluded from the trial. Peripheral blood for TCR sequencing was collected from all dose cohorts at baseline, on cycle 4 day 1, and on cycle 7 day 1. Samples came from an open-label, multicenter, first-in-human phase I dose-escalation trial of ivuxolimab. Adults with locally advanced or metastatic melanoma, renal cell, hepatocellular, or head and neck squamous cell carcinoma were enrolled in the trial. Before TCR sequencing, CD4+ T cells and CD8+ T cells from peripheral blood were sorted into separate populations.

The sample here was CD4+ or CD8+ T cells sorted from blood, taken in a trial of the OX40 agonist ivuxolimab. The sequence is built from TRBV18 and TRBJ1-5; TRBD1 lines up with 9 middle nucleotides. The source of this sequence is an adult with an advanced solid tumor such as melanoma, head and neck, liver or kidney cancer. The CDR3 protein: CASSVDRGGNQPQHF. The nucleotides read TGTGCCAGCTCAGTGGACAGGGGAGGCAATCAGCCCCAGCATTTT.